At least ten counts were recorded for the clone carrying this T cell receptor beta chain. No antigen is known for it. Over 170 million TCR-beta sequences from 15-18 subjects were obtained in each sequencing run. Using its own MiXCR run on the 5' RACE reads, TCRdb lists one record per CDR3 protein. The table has approximately 30,000 distinct CDR3 sequences, about 6.9% seen once. The CDR3 runs to 15 residues. Between the trimmed V and J ends, which lost 4 bases and 1 base, there was a span of 14 bases. The germline CDR1 and CDR2 sequences are SGHRS and YFSETQ. The data belong to a study of neurological immune-mediated disorders. Findings and caveats of the study: Across subjects, no CDR3 amino acid sequence appeared in expanded clones of more than one subject, a finding that suggested private repertoires in all groups.

Unsorted libraries used 2 million PBMCs kept at -80 degrees C. Sequenced sample: PBMCs. This sequence originates from a woman aged 50 to 65 in good health. The chain couples TRBV5-1 to TRBJ1-1, with D perhaps matching TRBD1 (6 bases). CDR3 protein: CASSPRTASNTEAFF. The CDR3, as DNA: TGCGCCAGCAGCCCGAGGACAGCCTCGAACACTGAAGCTTTCTTT.